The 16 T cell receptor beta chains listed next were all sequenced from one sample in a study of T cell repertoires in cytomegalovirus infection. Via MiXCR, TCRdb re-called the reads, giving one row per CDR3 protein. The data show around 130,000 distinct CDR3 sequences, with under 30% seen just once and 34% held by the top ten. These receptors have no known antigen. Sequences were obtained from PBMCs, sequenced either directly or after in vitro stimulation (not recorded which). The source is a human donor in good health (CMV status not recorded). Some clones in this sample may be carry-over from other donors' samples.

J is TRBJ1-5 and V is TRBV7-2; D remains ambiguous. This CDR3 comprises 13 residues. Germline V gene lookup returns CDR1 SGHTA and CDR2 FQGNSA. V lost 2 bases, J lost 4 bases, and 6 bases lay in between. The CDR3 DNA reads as TGTGCCAGCAGCTTATGGTCGAATCAGCCCCAGCATTTT. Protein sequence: CASSLWSNQPQHF.

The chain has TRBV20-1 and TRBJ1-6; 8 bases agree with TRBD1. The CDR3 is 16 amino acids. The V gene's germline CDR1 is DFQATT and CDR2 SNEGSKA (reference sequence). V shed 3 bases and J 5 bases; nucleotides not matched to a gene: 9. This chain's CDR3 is CSARILGQGDNSPLHF. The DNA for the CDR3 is TGCAGTGCTAGGATTCTTGGACAGGGAGATAATTCACCCCTCCACTTT.

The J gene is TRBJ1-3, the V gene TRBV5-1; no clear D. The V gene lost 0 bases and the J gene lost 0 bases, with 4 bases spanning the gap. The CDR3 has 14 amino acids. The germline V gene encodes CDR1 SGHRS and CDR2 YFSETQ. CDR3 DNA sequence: TGCGCCAGCAGCTTGGACAACTCTGGAAACACCATATATTTT. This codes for CASSLDNSGNTIYF.

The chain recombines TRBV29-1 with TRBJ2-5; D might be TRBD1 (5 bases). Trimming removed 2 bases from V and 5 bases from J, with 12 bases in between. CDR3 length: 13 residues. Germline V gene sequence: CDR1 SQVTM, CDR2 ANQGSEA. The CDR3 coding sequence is TGCAGCGTTGAACAGTCCAGGGCTGAGACCCAGTACTTC. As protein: CSVEQSRAETQYF.

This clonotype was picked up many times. The CDR3 here is CASSSGLAGRQETQYF. In DNA, the CDR3 is TGTGCCAGCAGCTCGGGACTAGCGGGACGACAAGAGACCCAGTACTTC. The V and J genes are TRBV7-2 and TRBJ2-5; 13 nucleotides align to TRBD2. The CDR3 runs 16 residues. The germline CDR1 and CDR2 sequences are SGHTA and FQGNSA. The trim removed 4 bases at V and 2 bases at J, leaving 4 bases unmatched.

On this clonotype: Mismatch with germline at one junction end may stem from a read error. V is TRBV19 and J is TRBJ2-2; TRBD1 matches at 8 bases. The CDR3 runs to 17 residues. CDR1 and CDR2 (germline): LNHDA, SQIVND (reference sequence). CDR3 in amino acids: CASSIDGQGRNTGELLF. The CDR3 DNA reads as TGTGCCAGTAGTATAGATGGACAGGGTAGGAACACCGGGGAGCTGCTTTTT.

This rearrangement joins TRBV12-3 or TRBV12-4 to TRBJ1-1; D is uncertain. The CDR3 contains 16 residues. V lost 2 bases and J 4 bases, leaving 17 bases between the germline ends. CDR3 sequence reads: CASSLPLSSWGTEAFF. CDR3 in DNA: TGTGCCAGCAGTTTACCTCTGTCCTCCTGGGGCACTGAAGCTTTCTTT.

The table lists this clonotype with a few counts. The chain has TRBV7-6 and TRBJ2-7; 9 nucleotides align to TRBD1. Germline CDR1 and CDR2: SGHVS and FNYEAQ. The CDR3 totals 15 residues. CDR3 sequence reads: CVTPAPGQGPDEQYF. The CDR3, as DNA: TGTGTAACCCCCGCACCGGGACAGGGTCCCGACGAGCAGTACTTC.

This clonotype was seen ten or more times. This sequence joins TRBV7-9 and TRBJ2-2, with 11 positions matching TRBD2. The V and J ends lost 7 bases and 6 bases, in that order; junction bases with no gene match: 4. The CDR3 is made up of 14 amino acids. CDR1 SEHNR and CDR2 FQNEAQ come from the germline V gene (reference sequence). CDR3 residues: CASTPSGRPGELFF. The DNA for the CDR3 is TGTGCCAGCACCCCTAGCGGGAGGCCCGGGGAGCTGTTTTTT.

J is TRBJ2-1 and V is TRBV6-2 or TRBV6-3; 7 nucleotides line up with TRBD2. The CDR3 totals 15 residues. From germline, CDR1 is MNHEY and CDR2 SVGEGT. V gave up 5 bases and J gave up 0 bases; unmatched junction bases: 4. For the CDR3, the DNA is TGTGCCAGCAGTCCGCGGGAGAACTCCTACAATGAGCAGTTCTTC. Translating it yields CASSPRENSYNEQFF.

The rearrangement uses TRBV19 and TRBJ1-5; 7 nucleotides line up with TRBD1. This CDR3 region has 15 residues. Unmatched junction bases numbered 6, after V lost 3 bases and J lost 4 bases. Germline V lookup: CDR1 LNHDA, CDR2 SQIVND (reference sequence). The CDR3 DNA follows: TGTGCCAGTAGTATGGTTCGACAGGGTAATCAGCCCCAGCATTTT. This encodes CASSMVRQGNQPQHF.

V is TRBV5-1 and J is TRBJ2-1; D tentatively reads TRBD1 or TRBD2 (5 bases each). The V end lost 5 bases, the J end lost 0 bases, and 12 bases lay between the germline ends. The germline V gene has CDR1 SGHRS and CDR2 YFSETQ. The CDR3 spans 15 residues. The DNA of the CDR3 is TGCGCCAGCAGTCGGGACGGCAGCTCCTACAATGAGCAGTTCTTC. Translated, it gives CASSRDGSSYNEQFF.

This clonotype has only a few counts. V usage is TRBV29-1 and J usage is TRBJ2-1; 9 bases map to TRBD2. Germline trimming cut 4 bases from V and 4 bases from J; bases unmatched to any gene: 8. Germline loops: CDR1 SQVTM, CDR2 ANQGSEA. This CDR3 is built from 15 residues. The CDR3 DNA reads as TGCAGCGTTGCCCCTAGACTAGCGGAATACAATGAGCAGTTCTTC. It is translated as CSVAPRLAEYNEQFF.

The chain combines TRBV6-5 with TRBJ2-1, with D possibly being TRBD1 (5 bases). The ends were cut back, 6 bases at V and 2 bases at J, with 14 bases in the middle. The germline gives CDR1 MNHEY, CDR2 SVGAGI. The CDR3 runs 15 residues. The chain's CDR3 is CASRRTGDPYNEQFF. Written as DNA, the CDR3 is TGTGCCAGCAGGAGAACAGGAGACCCCTACAATGAGCAGTTCTTC.

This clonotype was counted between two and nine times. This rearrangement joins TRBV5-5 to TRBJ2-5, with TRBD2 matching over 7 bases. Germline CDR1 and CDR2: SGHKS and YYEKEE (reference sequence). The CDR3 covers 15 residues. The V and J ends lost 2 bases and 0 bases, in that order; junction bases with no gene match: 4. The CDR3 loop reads CASSFRGRDQETQYF. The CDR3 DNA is TGTGCCAGCAGCTTCCGCGGGAGAGACCAAGAGACCCAGTACTTC.

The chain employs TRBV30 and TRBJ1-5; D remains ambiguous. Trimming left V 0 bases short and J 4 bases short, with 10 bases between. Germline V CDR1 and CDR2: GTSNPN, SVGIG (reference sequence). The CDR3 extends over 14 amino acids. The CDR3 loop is CAWSVGQFNQPQHF. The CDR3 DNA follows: TGTGCCTGGAGTGTAGGTCAGTTTAATCAGCCCCAGCATTTT.